Each of the 12 T cell receptor beta chains below was sequenced from the same sample in a study of beta chain features in type 1 diabetes. Sequenced material consisted of expressed TCRB transcripts (all of the isolated RNA was reverse transcribed). Profiled with immunoSEQ multiplex PCR; TCRdb holds only in-frame clones, not every one. Of hundreds of thousands of clones in the sample, roughly 13% are singletons; the top ten hold 0.022%. Their specific antigens are unknown. General study findings and limits: All four CD4+ subsets of Type 1 diabetes patients contained TCRB CDR3s that were moderately but significantly shorter.

What was sequenced was naive CD4+ T cells from blood. The receptors derive from a man younger than 30 with type 1 diabetes.

The rearrangement links TRBV30 to TRBJ1-2; TRBD1 is a possible D gene (5 bases). CDR3 size: 16 residues. The V and J ends lost 1 base and 1 base respectively, with 16 bases between them. Germline CDR1 and CDR2: GTSNPN and SVGIG (reference sequence). The CDR3: CAWSGGTNPSNYGYTF. In nucleotides, the CDR3 is TGTGCCTGGAGTGGAGGGACCAACCCGAGTAACTATGGCTACACCTTC.

This clone was detected only a few times. CDR3 residues: CASSPGTAKNIQYF. The CDR3 DNA is TGTGCCAGCAGCCCCGGGACAGCAAAAAACATTCAGTACTTC. This sequence joins TRBV14 and TRBJ2-4; the match to TRBD1 covers 7 bases. The junction had 4 bases not matched to a gene; V was cut back by 4 bases and J by 4 bases. This CDR3 has 14 amino acids. CDR1 is SGHDN and CDR2 is FVKESK in the germline V gene.

This clone was detected only a few times. This chain uses TRBV2 with TRBJ2-6, with D maybe TRBD1 (6 bases). This CDR3 has 15 amino acids. Trimming removed 7 bases at V and 0 bases at J, with 10 bases between. The germline CDR1 and CDR2 sequences are SNHLY and FYNNEI. CDR3 nucleotide sequence: TGTGCCAGCATACAGGGCCCCTCTGGGGCCAACGTCCTGACTTTC. Encoded protein: CASIQGPSGANVLTF.

This clone was detected only a few times. The chain is built from TRBV15 and TRBJ1-2; 8 nucleotides agree with TRBD1. The V gene's germline CDR1 is LNHNV and CDR2 YYDKDF (reference sequence). The CDR3 runs to 14 residues. V was pared by 0 bases and J by 8 bases, with 5 bases of the junction left unmatched. The CDR3 region has the DNA TGTGCCACCAGCAGAGACCGGACAGGGACAGGCTACACCTTC. This encodes CATSRDRTGTGYTF.

This clone has a handful of counts. The V and J genes are TRBV5-1 and TRBJ1-1; 7 positions match TRBD1. The CDR3 totals 14 residues. Trimming cost V 4 bases and J 10 bases; bases outside gene matches: 13. Germline CDR1 SGHRS, CDR2 YFSETQ. The DNA for the CDR3 is TGCGCCAGCAGCCCTGATGGGAGTCGACAGGGAGCTTTCTTT. Its translation is CASSPDGSRQGAFF.

This clone was picked up a small number of times. V and J are TRBV7-2 and TRBJ1-5; maybe TRBD1 (6 bases). Trimming pared 5 bases from V and 5 bases from J, leaving 13 bases between. CDR1 SGHTA and CDR2 FQGNSA come from the germline V gene. The CDR3 totals 14 residues. The DNA of the CDR3 is TGTGCCAGCAGCCTCCGACAGGAACATCAGCCCCAGCATTTT. Translating gives CASSLRQEHQPQHF.

The rearrangement joins TRBV30 to TRBJ2-5; D could derive from TRBD1 or TRBD2 (5 bases each). The DNA end lines up better with TRBJ2-7; the J call may be wrong. Germline values: CDR1 GTSNPN, CDR2 SVGIG (reference sequence). The CDR3 is made up of 12 amino acids. For the CDR3, the DNA is TGTGCCTGTACGGGACGGACCTACGAGCAGTACTTC. It is translated as CACTGRTYEQYF.

V gene TRBV6-1 combines with J gene TRBJ2-3; the D is unclear. The CDR3 totals 15 residues. Germline V gene lookup returns CDR1 MNHNS and CDR2 SASEGT. V was cut by 6 bases and J by 0 bases, with 13 bases left in between. As DNA, the CDR3 is TGTGCCAGCAGCGGAGCCCATTCTAGCACAGATACGCAGTATTTT. Translated, it gives CASSGAHSSTDTQYF.

The genes are TRBV7-2 and TRBJ2-6; 7 nucleotides agree with TRBD1. Germline loops: CDR1 SGHTA, CDR2 FQGNSA. The CDR3 extends over 18 amino acids. Germline trimming cut 1 base from V and 0 bases from J; bases unmatched to any gene: 6. The chain's CDR3 is CASSLEAGGYSGANVLTF. DNA of the CDR3: TGTGCCAGCAGCTTAGAGGCAGGGGGTTACTCTGGGGCCAACGTCCTGACTTTC. Drawing the rest from reference TRBV7-2 and TRBJ2-6, the complete variable domain is GAGVSQSPSNKVTEKGKDVELRCDPISGHTALYWYRQSLGQGLEFLIYFQGNSAPDKSGLPSDRFSAERTGGSVSTLTIQRTQQEDSAVYLCASSLEAGGYSGANVLTFGAGSRLTVL.

The CDR3 protein is CAASRGLSYGYTF. The CDR3 region has the DNA TGTGCCGCCTCCAGGGGGCTGAGCTATGGCTACACCTTC. The rearrangement joins TRBV19 to TRBJ1-2; 8 bases fit TRBD1. Germline values: CDR1 LNHDA, CDR2 SQIVND (reference sequence). The ends lost 11 bases at V and 4 bases at J; junction bases unmatched: 9. The CDR3 runs 13 residues.

This clone was detected only a few times. V and J are TRBV29-1 and TRBJ1-3, with 8 bases that match TRBD1. The germline V gene has CDR1 SQVTM and CDR2 ANQGSEA. This CDR3 contains 13 residues. Germline trimming cut 7 bases from V and 7 bases from J; bases unmatched to any gene: 9. This chain's CDR3 is CSGALDRGNTIYF. As DNA, the CDR3 is TGCAGCGGTGCCCTCGACAGGGGCAACACCATATATTTT.

The table lists this clone with a few counts. The CDR3 loop is CASSGNQGEYTEAFF. The CDR3 DNA reads TGTGCCAGCTCAGGTAACCAGGGAGAGTACACTGAAGCTTTCTTT. This chain connects TRBV18 to TRBJ1-1, with D maybe TRBD1 (5 bases). This CDR3 spans 15 amino acids. The V gene's germline CDR1 is KGHSH and CDR2 LQKENI. V lost 5 bases and J lost 3, with 16 bases in between.